The rows below give T cell receptor beta chains drawn from one sample of a study of cytomegalovirus exposure and HLA in healthy donors. Clones were sequenced by immunoSEQ multiplex PCR, and TCRdb holds only the in-frame ones, with some missing. The table lists 100,000 to 150,000 clones, more than 65% of them singletons. Sequenced: PBMCs. These TCRs come from a woman aged 55 to 70 in good health and CMV-seropositive. Both conserved end residues are part of each CDR3. Each record gives: D gene, J gene, V gene, clone size, CDR3 protein, CDR3 DNA. D genes are given only for firm matches. Size is stated for part of the rows, as once, few or many counts, or as a class when the clone is expanded.

D gene: NA; J gene: TRBJ2-2; V gene: TRBV7-9; clone size: NA; CDR3 protein: CSSSLEGHMNTGELFF; CDR3 DNA: TGTTCCAGCAGCTTAGAGGGACATATGAACACCGGGGAGCTGTTTTTT
D gene: NA; J gene: TRBJ1-1; V gene: TRBV5-1; clone size: once; CDR3 protein: CASSPLGQSSVGAFF; CDR3 DNA: TGCGCCAGCAGCCCCCTTGGACAGAGTTCGGTAGGAGCTTTCTTT
D gene: NA; J gene: TRBJ1-1; V gene: TRBV25-1; clone size: NA; CDR3 protein: CASKTLNTEAFF; CDR3 DNA: TGTGCCAGCAAGACTTTAAACACTGAAGCTTTCTTT
D gene: TRBD2; J gene: TRBJ2-3; V gene: TRBV7-9; clone size: NA; CDR3 protein: CASSVPGLAGGSTDTQYF; CDR3 DNA: TGTGCCAGCAGTGTACCGGGACTAGCGGGGGGGAGCACAGATACGCAGTATTTT
D gene: NA; J gene: TRBJ1-6; V gene: TRBV9; clone size: once; CDR3 protein: CASSPSPEGGTSYYNSPLHF; CDR3 DNA: TGTGCCAGCAGCCCCTCCCCGGAAGGGGGTACCAGTTATTATAATTCACCCCTCCACTTT
D gene: TRBD2; J gene: TRBJ2-3; V gene: TRBV7-3; clone size: NA; CDR3 protein: CASSLAGGQADTQYF; CDR3 DNA: TGTGCCAGCAGCCTAGCGGGGGGGCAGGCAGATACGCAGTATTTT
D gene: TRBD2; J gene: TRBJ2-1; V gene: TRBV6-4; clone size: NA; CDR3 protein: CASSALAGGQNEQFF; CDR3 DNA: TGTGCCAGCAGTGCCCTAGCGGGAGGGCAAAATGAGCAGTTCTTC
D gene: NA; J gene: TRBJ2-7; V gene: TRBV27; clone size: NA; CDR3 protein: CASSLYGGSSYEQYF; CDR3 DNA: TGTGCCAGCAGTTTATACGGAGGGAGCTCCTACGAGCAGTACTTC
D gene: NA; J gene: TRBJ2-1; V gene: TRBV15; clone size: NA; CDR3 protein: CATSRDQDSPAPYNEQFF; CDR3 DNA: TGTGCCACCAGCAGAGACCAGGACTCGCCTGCTCCGTACAATGAGCAGTTCTTC
D gene: NA; J gene: TRBJ1-1; V gene: TRBV7-2; clone size: NA; CDR3 protein: CASSLVGGNLGAFF; CDR3 DNA: TGTGCCAGCAGCTTAGTTGGCGGTAATCTCGGAGCTTTCTTT
D gene: NA; J gene: TRBJ2-1; V gene: TRBV19; clone size: NA; CDR3 protein: CASSIGGVDEQFF; CDR3 DNA: TGTGCCAGTAGTATAGGGGGAGTCGATGAGCAGTTCTTC
D gene: NA; J gene: TRBJ2-7; V gene: TRBV5-4; clone size: NA; CDR3 protein: CASSLGRGSAREQYF; CDR3 DNA: TGTGCCAGCAGCTTAGGTCGGGGGAGCGCCCGCGAGCAGTACTTC
D gene: TRBD1; J gene: TRBJ2-1; V gene: TRBV12-5; clone size: NA; CDR3 protein: CASGFGQGAREQFF; CDR3 DNA: TGTGCTAGTGGTTTTGGACAGGGGGCGCGGGAGCAGTTCTTC
D gene: NA; J gene: TRBJ2-5; V gene: TRBV7-8; clone size: few; CDR3 protein: CASSSSGARASSSQETQYF; CDR3 DNA: TGTGCCAGCAGCTCCAGTGGGGCTAGGGCTTCCTCCTCGCAAGAGACCCAGTACTTC
D gene: NA; J gene: TRBJ2-7; V gene: TRBV21-1; clone size: NA; CDR3 protein: CASSTTSLNRFEQYF; CDR3 DNA: TGTGCCAGCAGCACAACTAGCCTAAACCGATTCGAGCAGTACTTC
D gene: TRBD2; J gene: TRBJ2-1; V gene: TRBV4-3; clone size: NA; CDR3 protein: CASSQVSGGAYNEQFF; CDR3 DNA: TGCGCCAGCAGCCAAGTATCCGGGGGGGCTTACAATGAGCAGTTCTTC
D gene: TRBD2; J gene: TRBJ2-2; V gene: TRBV27; clone size: NA; CDR3 protein: CASSLGLAGGSQHRVELFF; CDR3 DNA: TGTGCCAGCAGTTTAGGACTAGCGGGGGGCTCCCAACACCGTGTGGAGCTGTTTTTT
D gene: NA; J gene: TRBJ2-3; V gene: TRBV4-1; clone size: NA; CDR3 protein: CASSLGGRGTDTQYF; CDR3 DNA: TGCGCCAGCAGCTTGGGGGGGCGCGGCACAGATACGCAGTATTTT